This entry lists 9 T cell receptor beta chains sequenced from one sample in a study of CD8 T cells in ankylosing spondylitis. TCRdb ran MiXCR on the 5' RACE reads and lists one entry per CDR3 protein. Altogether 800,000 to 900,000 distinct CDR3 sequences are present, about an eighth being singletons, with the ten largest covering just over 0.5%. Regarding the study as a whole: Seemingly characteristic of ankylosing spondylitis blood was a TCR beta motif consisting of under ten highly homologous variants.

What these receptors recognize is not known. Sequencing was performed on blood, either unsorted or a sorted T cell fraction (not recorded which). The receptors here all came from a male donor with ankylosing spondylitis.

The V gene is TRBV5-1, the J gene TRBJ2-3, with TRBD2 matching over 9 bases. The V gene's germline CDR1 is SGHRS and CDR2 YFSETQ. This CDR3 comprises 14 residues. Losses at the gene ends were 4 bases for V and 7 bases for J; bases not matched to a gene: 7. The CDR3 DNA sequence: TGCGCCAGCAGCCCCGGGACTAGCATACATACGCAGTATTTT. As protein: CASSPGTSIHTQYF.

The chain uses TRBV5-1 and TRBJ2-1, with TRBD2 identical over 9 bases. The V gene's germline CDR1 is SGHRS and CDR2 YFSETQ. CDR3 length equals 18 residues. J lost 0 bases, V lost 1 base, and 8 bases had no gene match. The CDR3 is CASSLQAAGGSSYNEQFF. The DNA for the CDR3 is TGCGCCAGCAGCTTGCAAGCGGCGGGAGGGAGCTCCTACAATGAGCAGTTCTTC.

In this sample, this clonotype turned up many times. The chain's CDR3 is CASTFSGSTSYEQYF. The CDR3 nucleotides read TGTGCCAGCACCTTTAGCGGGAGTACCTCCTACGAGCAGTACTTC. V usage is TRBV7-2 and J usage is TRBJ2-7; 9 nucleotides agree with TRBD2. The germline gives CDR1 SGHTA, CDR2 FQGNSA. The CDR3 extends over 15 amino acids. The V segment lost 7 bases and the J segment 0 bases; nucleotides outside the gene matches: 7.

This chain connects TRBV7-2 to TRBJ1-1, with unresolved D. Trimming took off 3 bases at V and 4 bases at J, with 12 bases between the two ends. This CDR3 contains 14 residues. CDR1 SGHTA and CDR2 FQGNSA come from the germline V gene. The CDR3 spells CASSFDILGTEAFF. As DNA, the CDR3 is TGTGCCAGCAGCTTCGACATATTGGGCACTGAAGCTTTCTTT.

This clonotype was seen just once. The V gene is TRBV27, the J gene TRBJ2-1; TRBD2 matches at 8 bases. CDR1 MNHEY and CDR2 SMNVEV come from the germline V gene (reference sequence). The CDR3 has 14 amino acids. V shed 6 bases, J shed 0 bases, and the junction held 1 base outside the gene matches. The CDR3 spells CASRSGSSYNEQFF. The CDR3 coding sequence is TGTGCCAGCAGAAGCGGGAGCTCCTACAATGAGCAGTTCTTC.

This clonotype has a handful of counts. The rearrangement uses TRBV10-3 and TRBJ2-7, with 16 bases matching TRBD2. CDR3 size: 14 residues. Germline V gives CDR1 ENHRY, CDR2 SYGVKD. V was pared by 2 bases and J by 11 bases, with 3 bases of the junction left unmatched. The DNA of the CDR3 is TGTGCCATCAGTGAGCCGGGACTAGCGGGAGGGGAGTACTTC. Translated, it gives CAISEPGLAGGEYF.

This clonotype was found a few times. V is TRBV6-1 and J is TRBJ1-1; D might be TRBD1 (5 bases). The CDR3 length is 14 residues. The germline CDR1 and CDR2 sequences are MNHNS and SASEGT. Trimming removed 7 bases from V and 3 bases from J, with 15 bases in between. CDR3 residues: CASTHRGVDTEAFF. Written as DNA, the CDR3 is TGTGCCAGCACCCACAGAGGGGTGGACACTGAAGCTTTCTTT.

The chain combines TRBV6-1 with TRBJ1-6, with 7 positions matching TRBD1. V gave up 6 bases and J gave up 7 bases; unmatched junction bases: 15. The germline gives CDR1 MNHNS, CDR2 SASEGT. There are 17 residues in the CDR3. CDR3 sequence reads: CASRTLDRVQANSPLHF. Here the CDR3 DNA reads TGTGCCAGCAGAACCCTTGACAGGGTACAGGCCAATTCACCCCTCCACTTT.

In DNA form, the CDR3 reads TGCAGTGCTCACGGGACTAGCGGGGAGAGCTCCTACGAGCAGTACTTC. The encoded protein is CSAHGTSGESSYEQYF. The chain combines TRBV20-1 with TRBJ2-7; 13 bases match TRBD2. The ends lost 5 bases at V and 0 bases at J; junction bases unmatched: 7. Germline CDR1 is DFQATT and CDR2 is SNEGSKA (reference sequence). This CDR3 contains 16 residues.